The 11 T cell receptor beta chains below come from one sample, sequenced in a study of breast tumors, draining lymph nodes, adjacent tissues. The lymph nodes were axillary draining lymph nodes from breast cancer patients. TCRdb re-called the multiplex PCR reads through MiXCR, storing one row per CDR3 protein. The sample holds more than 85,000 distinct CDR3 sequences; around 20% are singletons and the top ten take around 1.2%. The sequenced sample was axillary lymph node tissue. These receptors were taken from a female donor with breast cancer. Some clones in this sample may be carry-over from other donors' samples.

There are many counts of this clonotype. The chain couples TRBV5-4 to TRBJ2-1; 9 positions agree with TRBD2. The CDR3 sequence is 18 residues long. From germline, CDR1 is SGHNT and CDR2 YYREEE (reference sequence). The V segment lost 0 bases and the J segment 5 bases; nucleotides outside the gene matches: 12. The CDR3 region is CASSLGGGRAVLNNEQFF. CDR3 DNA: TGTGCCAGCAGCTTGGGTGGCGGGAGGGCCGTTCTTAACAATGAGCAGTTCTTC. Supplemented by reference TRBV5-4 and TRBJ2-1, the full variable domain reads ETGVTQSPTHLIKTRGQQVTLRCSSQSGHNTVSWYQQALGQGPQFIFQYYREEENGRGNFPPRFSGLQFPNYSSELNVNALELDDSALYLCASSLGGGRAVLNNEQFFGPGTRLTVL.

CDR3 amino acids: CATSADRGSYNEQFF. The CDR3, as DNA: TGTGCCACCAGTGCAGACAGGGGTTCCTACAATGAGCAGTTCTTC. The chain uses TRBV24-1 and TRBJ2-1; 8 bases align to TRBD1. The CDR3 contains 15 residues. CDR1 is KGHDR and CDR2 is SFDVKD in the germline V gene. Trimming took 5 bases from V and 1 from J; bases not matched to a gene: 3.

This clonotype has more than one count but fewer than ten. The chain uses TRBV12-3 or TRBV12-4 and TRBJ2-7, with a weak D call TRBD2 (7 bases). With 2 bases removed from V and 0 bases from J, the gap between germline ends came to 20 bases. This CDR3 spans 18 amino acids. The CDR3 protein is CASSLRGGGTTISYEQYF. The CDR3 DNA reads TGTGCCAGCAGTTTAAGGGGGGGGGGGACAACTATCTCCTACGAGCAGTACTTC.

This clonotype was detected only a few times. The rearrangement links TRBV4-1 to TRBJ2-4; tentatively, D is TRBD2 (6 bases). V lost 1 base to trimming and J lost 0 bases, with 25 bases between them. The CDR3 totals 21 residues. Germline CDR1 and CDR2: MGHRA and YSYEKL. The CDR3 sequence: CASSQGIMGPGTAEAKNIQYF. The CDR3 DNA reads TGCGCCAGCAGCCAAGGGATTATGGGCCCTGGGACTGCCGAAGCCAAAAACATTCAGTACTTC.

This clonotype was found many times. This chain uses TRBV2 with TRBJ2-2, with D maybe TRBD1 (5 bases). Germline CDR1 and CDR2: SNHLY and FYNNEI. The V gene lost 7 bases and the J gene lost 3 bases, with 12 bases spanning the gap. This CDR3 contains 14 residues. The CDR3 protein is CASIKDRHTGELFF. Written as DNA, the CDR3 is TGTGCCAGCATAAAAGACAGACACACCGGGGAGCTGTTTTTT.

This clonotype was counted at least ten times. The rearrangement links TRBV7-7 to TRBJ2-5, with D perhaps given as TRBD1 or TRBD2 (6 bases each). Per the germline V gene, CDR1 is SSHAT and CDR2 is FNYEAQ (reference sequence). Between the trimmed V and J ends, which lost 10 bases and 3 bases, there was a span of 15 bases. The CDR3 extends over 13 amino acids. CDR3 sequence reads: CATSAGTKETQYF. CDR3 DNA: TGTGCCACTAGCGCCGGGACAAAAGAGACCCAGTACTTC.

The sample holds many counts of this clonotype. This chain connects TRBV2 to TRBJ2-5; no firm D call. V shed 6 bases and J shed 7 bases, with 12 bases lying between them. Looked up from germline, CDR1 is SNHLY and CDR2 is FYNNEI. The CDR3 sequence is 12 residues long. The CDR3, as DNA: TGTGCCAGCAGGCAAGATAAGCGGACCCAGTACTTC. Translated, it gives CASRQDKRTQYF.

With respect to this clonotype: This may arise from a read error, as a much more abundant clone is one base away. The chain carries TRBV7-9 and TRBJ1-5; the D is unclear. The CDR3 has 14 amino acids. The V and J ends lost 4 bases and 3 bases respectively, with 10 bases between them. The germline V gene encodes CDR1 SEHNR and CDR2 FQNEAQ (reference sequence). The CDR3 protein is CASSSSGFNQPQHF. In nucleotides, the CDR3 is TGTGCCAGCAGCTCTTCCGGATTCAATCAGCCCCAGCATTTT.

The table lists this clonotype with many counts. The genes are TRBV19 and TRBJ2-5, with TRBD2 matching 9 bases. From germline, CDR1 is LNHDA and CDR2 SQIVND (reference sequence). The V and J ends lost 3 bases and 4 bases, in that order; junction bases with no gene match: 6. The CDR3 totals 15 residues. CDR3 in DNA: TGTGCCAGTAGTATTTGGCGGGAGGGAGGAGAGACCCAGTACTTC. Translation gives CASSIWREGGETQYF.

This clonotype showed up many times. The genes are TRBV11-2 and TRBJ2-5, with 7 bases identical to TRBD1. CDR1 is SGHAT, CDR2 FQNNGV, per germline. The CDR3 length is 14 residues. J was trimmed by 7 bases and V by 5 bases; bases with no gene match: 10. The DNA for the CDR3 is TGTGCCAGCAGCGAGCCGAGGGGGCAGGGGACCCAGTACTTC. Protein product: CASSEPRGQGTQYF.

This clonotype occurred many times. This rearrangement joins TRBV2 to TRBJ2-2; maybe TRBD2 (7 bases). The CDR3 has 16 residues. The V end was cut by 2 bases, the J end by 0 bases, with 10 bases between. Germline values: CDR1 SNHLY, CDR2 FYNNEI. The DNA of the CDR3 is TGTGCCAGCAGTGAAAGGGGGGGGGCGAACACCGGGGAGCTGTTTTTT. This sequence encodes CASSERGGANTGELFF.